These 7 T cell receptor beta chains were all obtained from the same sample, sequenced in a study of blood T cell repertoires in COVID-19. The repertoire was sequenced with immunoSEQ multiplex PCR; TCRdb's copy has only in-frame clones and lacks some. The sample records 450,000 or so clones, about nine tenths being singletons. Sequences were obtained from peripheral blood. All receptors derive from a woman aged 40 to 50 with COVID-19, enrolled during active disease.

This clone was picked up a small number of times. V and J are TRBV5-6 and TRBJ2-7, with D possibly matching TRBD2 (6 bases). With 7 bases removed from V and 9 bases from J, the gap between germline ends came to 17 bases. Germline V CDR1 and CDR2: SGHDT, YYEEEE. The CDR3 sequence is 12 residues long. CDR3: CASGKTRGGQYF. The CDR3 bases are TGTGCCAGCGGGAAAACGCGGGGCGGGCAGTACTTC.

The chain recombines TRBV7-2 with TRBJ1-1; possible D gene TRBD1, 5 bases. Germline V gene lookup returns CDR1 SGHTA and CDR2 FQGNSA. V was shortened by 5 bases and J by 3 bases, with 22 bases between the two germline ends. CDR3 length: 17 residues. CDR3: CASSIQSIRGGDTEAFF. For the CDR3, the DNA is TGTGCCAGCAGCATACAAAGTATTCGCGGGGGGGACACTGAAGCTTTCTTT.

The chain links TRBV29-1 to TRBJ1-1; D not resolved. The CDR3 runs to 12 residues. The V gene lost 3 bases and the J gene lost 0 bases, with 5 bases spanning the gap. Germline V gene data show CDR1 as SQVTM and CDR2 as ANQGSEA. CDR3: CSVDPVNTEAFF. CDR3 bases: TGCAGCGTTGACCCGGTGAACACTGAAGCTTTCTTT.

The chain has TRBV5-6 and TRBJ1-1; maybe TRBD1 (5 bases). V was trimmed by 0 bases and J by 4 bases, leaving 13 bases between them. The CDR3 loop spans 15 amino acids. Per germline, CDR1 SGHDT and CDR2 YYEEEE. Here the CDR3 DNA reads TGTGCCAGCAGCTTGGACCCAGGGCGCGGCACTGAAGCTTTCTTT. It is translated as CASSLDPGRGTEAFF. Together with reference TRBV5-6 and TRBJ1-1, the CDR3 gives the full variable domain: DAGVTQSPTHLIKTRGQQVTLRCSPKSGHDTVSWYQQALGQGPQFIFQYYEEEERQRGNFPDRFSGHQFPNYSSELNVNALLLGDSALYLCASSLDPGRGTEAFFGQGTRLTVV.

The gene calls are TRBV9 and TRBJ1-1; the D gene is possibly TRBD1 (5 bases). Trimming removed 0 bases from V and 4 bases from J, with 13 bases in between. The CDR3 loop spans 15 amino acids. Germline CDR1 is SGDLS and CDR2 is YYNGEE. This CDR3 reads CASSVGGDLGTEAFF. In nucleotides, the CDR3 is TGTGCCAGCAGCGTAGGAGGGGACTTGGGCACTGAAGCTTTCTTT.

The V gene is TRBV21-1, the J gene TRBJ2-4; TRBD1, the table's D call, lacks a check against the DNA. TRBV21-1 is listed as a pseudogene. The CDR3 totals 16 residues. CDR3 sequence reads: CASSLPGQNFKNIQYF. CDR3 DNA sequence: TGTGCCAGCAGCCTCCCGGGACAGAATTTTAAAAACATTCAGTACTTC.

This clone came up once. Given the absence of the conserved phenylalanine or tryptophan at the CDR3 end, a read error is likely. No DNA is shown, since the ends of the CDR3 on it are uncertain; the CDR3 is the one TCRdb lists. This chain links TRBV6-5 with TRBJ1-1; whether TRBD1, the table's D call, matches the DNA was not checked. The CDR3 numbers 13 amino acids, ends counted. Germline V lookup: CDR1 MNHEY, CDR2 SVGAGI. This CDR3 reads CASSQNRGPGVVV.